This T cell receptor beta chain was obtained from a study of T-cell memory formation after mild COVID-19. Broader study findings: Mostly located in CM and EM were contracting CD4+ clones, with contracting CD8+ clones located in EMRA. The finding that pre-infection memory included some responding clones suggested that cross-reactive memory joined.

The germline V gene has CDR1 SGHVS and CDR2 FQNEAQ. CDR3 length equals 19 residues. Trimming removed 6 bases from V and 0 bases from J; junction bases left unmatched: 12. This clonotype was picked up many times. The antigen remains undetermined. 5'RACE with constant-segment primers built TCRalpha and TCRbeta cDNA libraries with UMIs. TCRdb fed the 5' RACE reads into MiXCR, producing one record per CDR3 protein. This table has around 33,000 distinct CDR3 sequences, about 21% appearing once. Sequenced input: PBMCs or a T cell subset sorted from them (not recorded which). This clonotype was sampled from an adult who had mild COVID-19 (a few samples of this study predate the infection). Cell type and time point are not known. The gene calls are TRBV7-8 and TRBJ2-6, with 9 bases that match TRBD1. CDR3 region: CASSSGTGKGLSGANVLTF. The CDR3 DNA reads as TGTGCCAGCAGTTCGGGGACAGGGAAAGGCCTCTCTGGGGCCAACGTCCTGACTTTC.